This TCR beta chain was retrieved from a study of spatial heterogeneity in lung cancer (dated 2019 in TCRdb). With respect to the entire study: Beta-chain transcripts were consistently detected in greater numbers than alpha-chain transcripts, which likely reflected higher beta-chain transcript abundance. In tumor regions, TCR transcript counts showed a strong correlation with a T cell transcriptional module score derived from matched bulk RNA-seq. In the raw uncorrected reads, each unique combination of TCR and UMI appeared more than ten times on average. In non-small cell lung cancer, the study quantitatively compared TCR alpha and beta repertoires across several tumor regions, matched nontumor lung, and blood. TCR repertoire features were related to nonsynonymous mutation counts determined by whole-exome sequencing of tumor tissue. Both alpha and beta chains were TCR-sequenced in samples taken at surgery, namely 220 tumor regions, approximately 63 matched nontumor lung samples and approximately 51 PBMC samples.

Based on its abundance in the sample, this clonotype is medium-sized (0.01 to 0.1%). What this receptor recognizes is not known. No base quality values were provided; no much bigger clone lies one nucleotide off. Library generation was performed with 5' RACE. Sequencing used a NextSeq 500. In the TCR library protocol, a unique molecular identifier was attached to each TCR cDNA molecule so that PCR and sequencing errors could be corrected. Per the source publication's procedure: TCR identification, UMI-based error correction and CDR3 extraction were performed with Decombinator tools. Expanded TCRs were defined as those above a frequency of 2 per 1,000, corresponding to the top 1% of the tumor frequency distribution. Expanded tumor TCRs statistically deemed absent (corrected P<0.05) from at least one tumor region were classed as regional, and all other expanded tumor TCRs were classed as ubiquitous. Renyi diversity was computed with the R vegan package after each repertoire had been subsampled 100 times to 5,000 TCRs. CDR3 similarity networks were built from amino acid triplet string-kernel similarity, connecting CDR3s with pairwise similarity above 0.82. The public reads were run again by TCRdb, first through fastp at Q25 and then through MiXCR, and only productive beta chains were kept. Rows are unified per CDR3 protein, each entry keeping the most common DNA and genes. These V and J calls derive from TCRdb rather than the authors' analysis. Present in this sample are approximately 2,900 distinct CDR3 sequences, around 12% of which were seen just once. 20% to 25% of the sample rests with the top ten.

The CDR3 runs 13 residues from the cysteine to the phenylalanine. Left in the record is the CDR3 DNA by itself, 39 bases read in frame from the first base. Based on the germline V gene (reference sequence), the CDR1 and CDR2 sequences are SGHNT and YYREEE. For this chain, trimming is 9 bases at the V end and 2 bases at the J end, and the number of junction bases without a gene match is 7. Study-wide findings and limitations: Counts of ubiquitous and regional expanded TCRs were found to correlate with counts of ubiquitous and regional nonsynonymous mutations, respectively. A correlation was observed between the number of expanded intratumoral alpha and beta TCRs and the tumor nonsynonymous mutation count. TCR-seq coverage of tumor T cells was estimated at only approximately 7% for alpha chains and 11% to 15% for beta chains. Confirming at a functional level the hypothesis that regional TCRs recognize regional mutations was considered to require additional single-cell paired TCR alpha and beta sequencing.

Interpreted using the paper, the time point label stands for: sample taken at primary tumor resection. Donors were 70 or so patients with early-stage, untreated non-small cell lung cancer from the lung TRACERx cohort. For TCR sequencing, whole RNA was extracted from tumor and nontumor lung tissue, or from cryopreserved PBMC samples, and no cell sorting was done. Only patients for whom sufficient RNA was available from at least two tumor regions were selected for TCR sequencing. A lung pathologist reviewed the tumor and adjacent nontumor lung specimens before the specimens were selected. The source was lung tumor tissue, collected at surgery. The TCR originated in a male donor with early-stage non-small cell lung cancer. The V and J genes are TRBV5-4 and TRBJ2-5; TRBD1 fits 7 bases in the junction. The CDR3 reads CAMRPGQQETQYF. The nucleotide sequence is TGTGCCATGCGACCGGGACAGCAAGAGACCCAGTACTTC. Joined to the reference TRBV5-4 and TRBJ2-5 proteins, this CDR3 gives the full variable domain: ETGVTQSPTHLIKTRGQQVTLRCSSQSGHNTVSWYQQALGQGPQFIFQYYREEENGRGNFPPRFSGLQFPNYSSELNVNALELDDSALYLCAMRPGQQETQYFGPGTRLLVL.